The rows below give T cell receptor beta chains drawn from one sample of a study of cytomegalovirus exposure and HLA in healthy donors. Libraries were prepared by immunoSEQ multiplex PCR; TCRdb keeps only in-frame clonotypes and omits some of them. The sample consists of 120,000 or so clones, around 79% of them appearing once. Input material: PBMCs. Receptors were obtained from a woman aged 40 to 50 in good health and CMV-seronegative. Both conserved end residues are part of each CDR3. The D gene is left open where the match is weak. Expanded clones get a size class; other rows say once, few or many, or leave the size out.

D: -; J: TRBJ2-2; size: -; V: TRBV4-3; DNA: TGCGCCAGCAGCCAAGGGGGTAGTTATGCGGGCACCGGGGAGCTGTTTTTT; CDR3: CASSQGGSYAGTGELFF
D: -; J: TRBJ2-4; size: -; V: TRBV27; DNA: TGTGCCAGCAGTTTATCTCAGGGTGAGGCCAAAAACATTCAGTACTTC; CDR3: CASSLSQGEAKNIQYF
D: -; J: TRBJ2-7; size: -; V: TRBV10-2; DNA: TGCGCCAGTTTTCAGGGGTTCGAGCAGTACTTC; CDR3: CASFQGFEQYF
D: -; J: TRBJ2-3; size: -; V: TRBV10-2; DNA: TGCGCCAGCAGTGCGAGTAGCAGTTGGGATACGCAGTATTTT; CDR3: CASSASSSWDTQYF
D: -; J: TRBJ1-2; size: -; V: TRBV28; DNA: TGTGCCAGCAGCTCCCCGGGGGTAGGCTATGGCTACACCTTC; CDR3: CASSSPGVGYGYTF
D: TRBD1; J: TRBJ2-2; size: -; V: TRBV13; DNA: TGTGCCAGCAGCTCGGGACAGGGGGTGTCCGGGGAGCTGTTTTTT; CDR3: CASSSGQGVSGELFF
D: -; J: TRBJ2-2; size: -; V: TRBV13; DNA: TGTGCCAGCACTGGCCTAATCGGGGCCGGGGAGCTGTTTTTT; CDR3: CASTGLIGAGELFF
D: -; J: TRBJ1-1; size: -; V: TRBV2; DNA: TGTGCCAGCAGTGGAGGCACTGAAGCTTTCTTT; CDR3: CASSGGTEAFF
D: TRBD1; J: TRBJ2-2; size: -; V: TRBV18; DNA: TGTGCCAGCTCTCGACGACAGGGGAGTACCACCGGGGAGCTGTTTTTT; CDR3: CASSRRQGSTTGELFF
D: -; J: TRBJ1-5; size: few; V: TRBV7-9; DNA: TGTGCCAGCAGTCCACTCGGACAGTATCAGCCCCAGCATTTT; CDR3: CASSPLGQYQPQHF
D: -; J: TRBJ2-1; size: -; V: TRBV18; DNA: TGTGCCAGCCGCGGGCGGTACAATGAGCAGTTCTTC; CDR3: CASRGRYNEQFF
D: TRBD2; J: TRBJ2-1; size: -; V: TRBV5-8; DNA: TGTGCCAGCAGCTTGGTGCCGGGAGGGCGGGGTGAGCAGTTCTTC; CDR3: CASSLVPGGRGEQFF
D: -; J: TRBJ1-3; size: -; V: TRBV4-3; DNA: TGCGCCAGCAGCCGGGGGGGCTCTGGAAACACCATATATTTT; CDR3: CASSRGGSGNTIYF
D: -; J: TRBJ1-6; size: -; V: TRBV6-6; DNA: TGTGCCAGCAGTACCGATACAGGGACGGCGAATTCACCCCTCCACTTT; CDR3: CASSTDTGTANSPLHF
D: TRBD2; J: TRBJ2-2; size: once; V: TRBV7-9; DNA: TGTGCCAGCAGCTTATTCTCTAGCGGGAGAGGTGCCACCGGGGAGCTGTTTTTT; CDR3: CASSLFSSGRGATGELFF
D: -; J: TRBJ2-4; size: -; V: TRBV7-9; DNA: TGTGCCAGCAGCTTAGCGGGCCGCAACAGTCAGTACTTC; CDR3: CASSLAGRNSQYF
D: -; J: TRBJ2-4; size: -; V: TRBV28; DNA: TGTGCCAGCGGGGACATGTTTCTAGCCAAAAACAGTCAGTACTTC; CDR3: CASGDMFLAKNSQYF
D: -; J: TRBJ1-2; size: -; V: TRBV19; DNA: TGTGCCAGTAGTATAACTTCGACAGCCAACTATGGCTACACCTTC; CDR3: CASSITSTANYGYTF
D: TRBD1; J: TRBJ2-3; size: -; V: TRBV5-4; DNA: TGTGCCAGCAGCTTGTCCAGGGGGCGGACAGATACGCAGTATTTT; CDR3: CASSLSRGRTDTQYF
D: TRBD2; J: TRBJ2-7; size: -; V: TRBV6-1; DNA: TGTGCCAGCAGTGAGCTGGGACTAGCGGACTACGAGCAGTACTTC; CDR3: CASSELGLADYEQYF
D: TRBD1; J: TRBJ1-3; size: -; V: TRBV29-1; DNA: TGCAGCGTTGAAGAAAAAAGGGGGCTCGGAAACACCATATATTTT; CDR3: CSVEEKRGLGNTIYF
D: TRBD2; J: TRBJ2-7; size: -; V: TRBV29-1; DNA: TGCAGCGTTGGGGGGAGTACTAGCGGGGACTCCTACGAGCAGTACTTC; CDR3: CSVGGSTSGDSYEQYF
D: -; J: TRBJ1-1; size: -; V: TRBV5-4; DNA: TGTGCCAGCAGCTTGGCGGTGAACACTGAAGCTTTCTTT; CDR3: CASSLAVNTEAFF
D: TRBD1; J: TRBJ1-4; size: few; V: TRBV19; DNA: TGTGCCAGTAGTACCATACGGACAGGTGCAACTAATGAAAAACTGTTTTTT; CDR3: CASSTIRTGATNEKLFF
D: -; J: TRBJ2-7; size: -; V: TRBV28; DNA: TGTGCCAGCAGTTTATACAGAATCTACGAGCAGTACTTC; CDR3: CASSLYRIYEQYF
D: -; J: TRBJ1-2; size: once; V: TRBV4-3; DNA: TGCGCCAGCAGCCAAGATGTTACGGGCTATGGCTACACCTTC; CDR3: CASSQDVTGYGYTF
D: TRBD1; J: TRBJ1-5; size: -; V: TRBV28; DNA: TGTGCCAGCAGTTTGACAGGGATAGAAAATCAGCCCCAGCATTTT; CDR3: CASSLTGIENQPQHF
D: TRBD1; J: TRBJ2-7; size: once; V: TRBV28; DNA: TGTGCCAGCAGTGTGGACAGGGGGCGCGGGATTTCTAGTTACGAGCAGTACTTC; CDR3: CASSVDRGRGISSYEQYF
D: TRBD1; J: TRBJ1-5; size: -; V: TRBV28; DNA: TGTGCCAGCAGTCCTTTCGGGACAGGGAACAATCAGCCCCAGCATTTT; CDR3: CASSPFGTGNNQPQHF
D: -; J: TRBJ1-2; size: -; V: TRBV28; DNA: TGTGCCAGCAGTTCCGGGGGGGCGGTCGGCTATGGCTACACCTTC; CDR3: CASSSGGAVGYGYTF
D: -; J: TRBJ2-1; size: -; V: TRBV28; DNA: TGTGCCAGCAGCCGGGACTTAAGGGGCGATGAGCAGTTCTTC; CDR3: CASSRDLRGDEQFF
D: TRBD2; J: TRBJ2-7; size: -; V: TRBV6-1; DNA: TGTGCCAGCAGGGGGCTAGCGGGAGGTAGCTACGAGCAGTACTTC; CDR3: CASRGLAGGSYEQYF
D: -; J: TRBJ1-1; size: -; V: TRBV28; DNA: TGTGCCAGCAGTTTAAGTCAGACTGAAGCTTTCTTT; CDR3: CASSLSQTEAFF
D: TRBD1; J: TRBJ2-1; size: -; V: TRBV28; DNA: TGTGCCAGCGTTCCGGGACAGTCATACAATGAGCAGTTCTTC; CDR3: CASVPGQSYNEQFF
D: TRBD1; J: TRBJ1-1; size: -; V: TRBV5-4; DNA: TGTGCCAGCAGCCAATGGACAGGGGGCAATGAAGCTTTCTTT; CDR3: CASSQWTGGNEAFF
D: TRBD1; J: TRBJ2-1; size: -; V: TRBV5-1; DNA: TGCGCCAGCAGCTCGACAGGGGTGGGCTACAATGAGCAGTTCTTC; CDR3: CASSSTGVGYNEQFF
D: -; J: TRBJ1-6; size: few; V: TRBV11-2; DNA: TGTGCCAGCAGCTCGGACAGCTCCTATAATTCACCCCTCCACTTT; CDR3: CASSSDSSYNSPLHF
D: TRBD2; J: TRBJ2-3; size: -; V: TRBV9; DNA: TGTGCCAGCAGCGAGGGGATAGCGGGAGAGGGGACAGATACGCAGTATTTT; CDR3: CASSEGIAGEGTDTQYF
D: TRBD1; J: TRBJ1-5; size: -; V: TRBV19; DNA: TGTGCCAGTAGTTCCGGACAGGGACGACAGCCCCAGCATTTT; CDR3: CASSSGQGRQPQHF
D: TRBD1; J: TRBJ1-5; size: -; V: TRBV7-9; DNA: TGTTCCAGCAGCAACTTGATGGACAGGGGAGACCAGCCCCAGCATTTT; CDR3: CSSSNLMDRGDQPQHF
D: -; J: TRBJ1-2; size: -; V: TRBV28; DNA: TGTGCCACAGGGGCAGGCGGCTACACCTTC; CDR3: CATGAGGYTF
D: TRBD1; J: TRBJ2-7; size: -; V: TRBV5-1; DNA: TGCGCCAGCAGCTTGGGACAGGGATACTACGAGCAGTACTTC; CDR3: CASSLGQGYYEQYF
D: -; J: TRBJ1-1; size: -; V: TRBV5-5; DNA: TGTGCCAGCAGCTTTCTAGTGAACACTGAAGCTTTCTTT; CDR3: CASSFLVNTEAFF
D: TRBD1; J: TRBJ2-7; size: few; V: TRBV7-9; DNA: TGTGCCAGCAGCCCTCAGGGGGTCTCCTACGAGCAGTACTTC; CDR3: CASSPQGVSYEQYF
D: TRBD2; J: TRBJ2-5; size: -; V: TRBV5-6; DNA: TGTGCCAGCAGCTTGCGGGGGGAAGAGACCCAGTACTTC; CDR3: CASSLRGEETQYF
D: -; J: TRBJ1-4; size: -; V: TRBV5-4; DNA: TGTGCCAGCAGCTCGGCCCATGGCGGGGTGGGTGAAAAACTGTTTTTT; CDR3: CASSSAHGGVGEKLFF
D: TRBD2; J: TRBJ2-7; size: few; V: TRBV9; DNA: TGTGCCAGCAGCCCGAGACTAGCGGGAGTTAGGCCCTACGAGCAGTACTTC; CDR3: CASSPRLAGVRPYEQYF
D: -; J: TRBJ1-5; size: once; V: TRBV4-1; DNA: TGCGCCAGCGGACTCGGGGGAAATAGTCAGCCCCAGCATTTT; CDR3: CASGLGGNSQPQHF
D: TRBD1; J: TRBJ2-3; size: -; V: TRBV27; DNA: TGTGCCACCCCGACAGGGGGCTGGTTAGGTGGCACAGATACGCAGTATTTT; CDR3: CATPTGGWLGGTDTQYF
D: -; J: TRBJ2-3; size: -; V: TRBV29-1; DNA: TGCAGCGCATCCAGGGAGGGGGACACGCAGTATTTT; CDR3: CSASREGDTQYF
D: TRBD1; J: TRBJ1-2; size: -; V: TRBV28; DNA: TGTGCCAGCACCCTGACAGGGGACGGCTATGGCTACACCTTC; CDR3: CASTLTGDGYGYTF